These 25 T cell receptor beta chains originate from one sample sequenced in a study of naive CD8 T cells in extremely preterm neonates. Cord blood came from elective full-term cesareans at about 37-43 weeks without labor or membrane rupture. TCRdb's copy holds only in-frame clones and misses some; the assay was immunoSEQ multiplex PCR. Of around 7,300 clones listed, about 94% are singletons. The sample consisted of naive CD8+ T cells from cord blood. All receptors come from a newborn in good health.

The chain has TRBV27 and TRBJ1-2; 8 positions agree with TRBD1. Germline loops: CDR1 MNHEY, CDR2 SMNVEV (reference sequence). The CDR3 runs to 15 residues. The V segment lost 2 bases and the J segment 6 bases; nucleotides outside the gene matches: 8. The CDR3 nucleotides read TGTGCCAGCAGTTTAGCCATGGACAGGGATCATGGCTACACCTTC. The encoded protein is CASSLAMDRDHGYTF.

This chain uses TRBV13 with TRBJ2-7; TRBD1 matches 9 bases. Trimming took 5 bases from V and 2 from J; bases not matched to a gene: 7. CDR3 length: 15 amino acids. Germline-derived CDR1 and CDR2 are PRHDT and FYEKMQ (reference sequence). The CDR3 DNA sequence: TGTGCCAGCAGCAGGTCGGGACAGGGAACCTACGAGCAGTACTTC. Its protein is CASSRSGQGTYEQYF.

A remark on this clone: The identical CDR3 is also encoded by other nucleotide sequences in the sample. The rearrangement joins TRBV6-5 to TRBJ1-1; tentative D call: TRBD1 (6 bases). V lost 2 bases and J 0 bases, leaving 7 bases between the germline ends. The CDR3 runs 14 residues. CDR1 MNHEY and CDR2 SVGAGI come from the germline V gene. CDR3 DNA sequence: TGTGCCAGCAGTTACCAGGGGATGAACACTGAAGCTTTCTTT. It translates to CASSYQGMNTEAFF.

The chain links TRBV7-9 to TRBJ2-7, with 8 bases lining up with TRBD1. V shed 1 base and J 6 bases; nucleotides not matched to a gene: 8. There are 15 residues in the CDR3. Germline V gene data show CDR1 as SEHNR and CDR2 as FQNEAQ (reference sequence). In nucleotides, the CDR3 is TGTGCCAGCAGCTTAGTCCTGACAGGGGCCAGCGAGCAGTACTTC. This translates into CASSLVLTGASEQYF.

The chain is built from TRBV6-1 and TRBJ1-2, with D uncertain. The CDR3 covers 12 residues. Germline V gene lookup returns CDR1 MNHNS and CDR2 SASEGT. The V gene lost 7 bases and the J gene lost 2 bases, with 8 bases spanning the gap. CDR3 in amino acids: CASTTGNYGYTF. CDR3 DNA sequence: TGTGCCAGCACCACCGGGAACTATGGCTACACCTTC.

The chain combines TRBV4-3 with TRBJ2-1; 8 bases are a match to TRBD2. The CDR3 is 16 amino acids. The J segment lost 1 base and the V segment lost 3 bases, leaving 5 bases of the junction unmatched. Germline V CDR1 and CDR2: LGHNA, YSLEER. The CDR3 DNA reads TGCGCCAGCAGCCAGGCCGGGACTAGTTCCTACAATGAGCAGTTCTTC. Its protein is CASSQAGTSSYNEQFF.

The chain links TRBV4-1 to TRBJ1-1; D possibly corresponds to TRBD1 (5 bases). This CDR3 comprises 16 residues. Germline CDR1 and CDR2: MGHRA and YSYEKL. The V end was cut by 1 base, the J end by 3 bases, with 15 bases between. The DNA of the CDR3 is TGCGCCAGCAGCCAAGTACCAGGGCCAGAGGACACTGAAGCTTTCTTT. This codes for CASSQVPGPEDTEAFF.

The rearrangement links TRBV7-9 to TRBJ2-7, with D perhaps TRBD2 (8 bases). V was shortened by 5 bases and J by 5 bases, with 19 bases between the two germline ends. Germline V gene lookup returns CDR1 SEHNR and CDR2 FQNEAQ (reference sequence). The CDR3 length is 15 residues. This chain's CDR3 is CASSGSGGDSDEQYF. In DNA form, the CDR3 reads TGTGCCAGCAGCGGGTCGGGAGGGGACAGTGACGAGCAGTACTTC.

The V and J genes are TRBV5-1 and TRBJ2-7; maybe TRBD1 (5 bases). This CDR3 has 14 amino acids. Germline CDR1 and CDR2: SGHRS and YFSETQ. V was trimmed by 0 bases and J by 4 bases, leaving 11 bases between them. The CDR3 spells CASSLDGAAYEQYF. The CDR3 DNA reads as TGCGCCAGCAGCTTGGATGGGGCAGCTTACGAGCAGTACTTC.

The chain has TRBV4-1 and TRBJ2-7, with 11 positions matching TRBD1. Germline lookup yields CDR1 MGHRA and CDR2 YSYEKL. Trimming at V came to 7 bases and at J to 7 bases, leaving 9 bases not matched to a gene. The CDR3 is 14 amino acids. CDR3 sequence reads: CASTSGQGAQEQYF. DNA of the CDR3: TGCGCCAGCACCTCCGGACAGGGGGCTCAGGAGCAGTACTTC.

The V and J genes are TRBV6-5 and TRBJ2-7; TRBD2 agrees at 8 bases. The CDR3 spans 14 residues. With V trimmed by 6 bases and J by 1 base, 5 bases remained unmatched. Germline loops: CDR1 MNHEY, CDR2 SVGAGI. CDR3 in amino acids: CASSRGRSSYEQYF. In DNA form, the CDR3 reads TGTGCCAGCAGCCGCGGGAGGTCATCCTACGAGCAGTACTTC.

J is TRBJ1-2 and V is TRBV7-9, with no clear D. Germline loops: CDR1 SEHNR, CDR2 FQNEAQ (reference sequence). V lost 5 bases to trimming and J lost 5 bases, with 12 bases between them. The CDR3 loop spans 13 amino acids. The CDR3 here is CASSPPEQYGYTF. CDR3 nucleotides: TGTGCCAGCAGCCCCCCGGAGCAGTATGGCTACACCTTC.

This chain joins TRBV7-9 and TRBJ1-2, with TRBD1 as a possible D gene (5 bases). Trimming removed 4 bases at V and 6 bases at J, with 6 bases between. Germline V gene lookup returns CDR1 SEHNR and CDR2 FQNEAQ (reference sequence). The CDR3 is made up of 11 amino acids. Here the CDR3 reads CASSSGHGYTF. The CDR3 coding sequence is TGTGCCAGCAGCTCAGGGCATGGCTACACCTTC. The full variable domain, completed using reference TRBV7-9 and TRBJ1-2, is DTGVSQNPRHKITKRGQNVTFRCDPISEHNRLYWYRQTLGQGPEFLTYFQNEAQLEKSRLLSDRFSAERPKGSFSTLEIQRTEQGDSAMYLCASSSGHGYTFGSGTRLTVV.

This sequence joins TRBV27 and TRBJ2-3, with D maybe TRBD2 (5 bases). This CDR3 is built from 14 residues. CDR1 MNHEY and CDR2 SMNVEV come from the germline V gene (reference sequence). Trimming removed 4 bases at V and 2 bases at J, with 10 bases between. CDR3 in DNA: TGTGCCAGCAGTTCGCGGGTCGACACAGATACGCAGTATTTT. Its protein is CASSSRVDTDTQYF.

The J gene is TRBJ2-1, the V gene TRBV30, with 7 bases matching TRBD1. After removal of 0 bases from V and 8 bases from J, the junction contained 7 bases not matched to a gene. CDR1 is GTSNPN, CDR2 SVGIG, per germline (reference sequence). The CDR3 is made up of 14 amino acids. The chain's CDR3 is CAWSVGQVIDEQFF. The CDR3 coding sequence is TGTGCCTGGAGTGTAGGACAGGTAATCGATGAGCAGTTCTTC.

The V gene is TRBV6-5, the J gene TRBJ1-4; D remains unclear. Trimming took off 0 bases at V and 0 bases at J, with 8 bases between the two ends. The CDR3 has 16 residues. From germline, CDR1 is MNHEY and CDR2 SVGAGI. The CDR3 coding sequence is TGTGCCAGCAGTTACTCCCCAGTTGCAACTAATGAAAAACTGTTTTTT. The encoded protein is CASSYSPVATNEKLFF.

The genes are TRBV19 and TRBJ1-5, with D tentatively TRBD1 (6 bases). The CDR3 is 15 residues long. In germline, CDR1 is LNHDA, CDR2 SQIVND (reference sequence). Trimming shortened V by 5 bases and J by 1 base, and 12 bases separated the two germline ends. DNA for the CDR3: TGTGCCAGTAGTCACAGGGTCTGGAGCAATCAGCCCCAGCATTTT. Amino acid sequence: CASSHRVWSNQPQHF. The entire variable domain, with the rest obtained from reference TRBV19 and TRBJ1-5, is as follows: DGGITQSPKYLFRKEGQNVTLSCEQNLNHDAMYWYRQDPGQGLRLIYYSQIVNDFQKGDIAEGYSVSREKKESFPLTVTSAQKNPTAFYLCASSHRVWSNQPQHFGDGTRLSIL.

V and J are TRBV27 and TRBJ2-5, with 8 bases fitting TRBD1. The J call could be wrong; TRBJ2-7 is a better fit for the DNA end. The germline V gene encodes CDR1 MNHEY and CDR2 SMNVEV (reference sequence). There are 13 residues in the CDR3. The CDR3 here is CASSPGQAYEQYF. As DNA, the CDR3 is TGTGCCAGCAGTCCGGGACAGGCCTACGAGCAGTACTTC.

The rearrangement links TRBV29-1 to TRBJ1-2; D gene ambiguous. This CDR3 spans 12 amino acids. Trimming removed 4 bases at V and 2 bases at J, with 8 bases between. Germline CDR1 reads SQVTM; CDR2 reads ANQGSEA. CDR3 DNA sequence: TGCAGCGTTGGGACGGGGAACTATGGCTACACCTTC. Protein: CSVGTGNYGYTF.

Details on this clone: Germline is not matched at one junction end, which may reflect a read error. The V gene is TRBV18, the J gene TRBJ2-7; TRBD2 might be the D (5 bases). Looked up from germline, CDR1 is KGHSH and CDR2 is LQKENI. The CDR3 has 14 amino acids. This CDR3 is CASSPLASSHEQYF. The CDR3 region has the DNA TGTGCCAGCTCACCACTGGCTAGCTCCCACGAGCAGTACTTC.

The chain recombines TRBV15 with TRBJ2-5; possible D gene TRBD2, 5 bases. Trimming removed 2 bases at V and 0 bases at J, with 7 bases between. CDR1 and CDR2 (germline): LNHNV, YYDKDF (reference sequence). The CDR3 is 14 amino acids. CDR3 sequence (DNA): TGTGCCACCAGCAGATCGGGGTACCAAGAGACCCAGTACTTC. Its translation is CATSRSGYQETQYF.

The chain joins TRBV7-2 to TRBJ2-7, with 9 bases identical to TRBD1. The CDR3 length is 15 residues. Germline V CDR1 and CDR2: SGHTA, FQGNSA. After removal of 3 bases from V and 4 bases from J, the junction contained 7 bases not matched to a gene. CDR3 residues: CASSFSQGAGYEQYF. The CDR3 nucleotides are TGTGCCAGCAGCTTTTCACAGGGGGCAGGTTACGAGCAGTACTTC.

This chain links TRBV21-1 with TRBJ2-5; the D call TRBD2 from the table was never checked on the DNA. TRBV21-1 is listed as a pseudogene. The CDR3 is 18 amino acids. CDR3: CASSARPGLAGGRETQYF. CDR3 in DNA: TGTGCCAGCAGCGCCCGGCCGGGACTAGCGGGAGGGCGAGAGACCCAGTACTTC.

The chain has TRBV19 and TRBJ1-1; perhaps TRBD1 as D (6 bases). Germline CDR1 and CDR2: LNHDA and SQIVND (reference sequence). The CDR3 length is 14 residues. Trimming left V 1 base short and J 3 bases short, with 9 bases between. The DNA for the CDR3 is TGTGCCAGTAGTATAGGGACAGATTACACTGAAGCTTTCTTT. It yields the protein CASSIGTDYTEAFF.

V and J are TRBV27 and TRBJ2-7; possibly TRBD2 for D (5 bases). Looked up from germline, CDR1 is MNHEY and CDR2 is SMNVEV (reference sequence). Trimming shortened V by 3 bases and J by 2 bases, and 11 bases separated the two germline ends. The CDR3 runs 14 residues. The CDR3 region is CASSFGVQTYEQYF. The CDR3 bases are TGTGCCAGCAGTTTCGGGGTACAGACCTACGAGCAGTACTTC.